The 29 T cell receptor beta chains in this list originate from one sample, sequenced in a study of blood T cell repertoires in COVID-19. Here immunoSEQ multiplex PCR was the method, and the copy in TCRdb shows in-frame clones only, minus some. The sample includes 140,000 to 150,000 clones, approximately 80% of them seen just once. Sample: peripheral blood. The source of these receptors is a woman in her sixties with acute or convalescent COVID-19.

DNA of the CDR3: TGTGCCAGCAGCCCCCCCGGGGTGAACACTGAAGCTTTCTTT. It encodes CASSPPGVNTEAFF. The chain has TRBV27 and TRBJ1-1, with D hard to call. CDR3 length equals 14 residues. Trimming removed 6 bases from V and 0 bases from J, with 11 bases in between. The germline gives CDR1 MNHEY, CDR2 SMNVEV (reference sequence).

This clone was recorded only once. This sequence joins TRBV16 and TRBJ1-5; 8 nucleotides line up with TRBD1. CDR3 size: 14 residues. CDR1 is KGHSY, CDR2 FQNENV, per germline. V shed 0 bases and J 5 bases; nucleotides not matched to a gene: 0. As DNA, the CDR3 is TGTGCCAGCAGCCAATCGACAGGGGATCAGCCCCAGCATTTT. This sequence encodes CASSQSTGDQPQHF. The variable domain in full, with the rest retrieved from reference TRBV16 and TRBJ1-5, is GEEVAQTPKHLVRGEGQKAKLYCAPIKGHSYVFWYQQVLKNEFKFLISFQNENVFDETGMPKERFSAKCLPNSPCSLEIQATKLEDSAVYFCASSQSTGDQPQHFGDGTRLSIL.

The V and J genes are TRBV6-5 and TRBJ1-5; 10 nucleotides match TRBD1. The CDR3 extends over 15 amino acids. Germline V gene data show CDR1 as MNHEY and CDR2 as SVGAGI. The V segment lost 8 bases and the J segment 7 bases; nucleotides outside the gene matches: 11. The CDR3 is CASLPGTGVTQPQHF. The CDR3 nucleotides are TGTGCCAGCTTACCCGGGACAGGGGTGACCCAGCCCCAGCATTTT.

This chain connects TRBV25-1 to TRBJ2-1, with 8 bases fitting TRBD1. J gave up 7 bases and V 4 bases, and 6 bases lay outside the gene matches. This CDR3 has 14 residues. Germline V CDR1 and CDR2: MGHDK, SYGVNS. The CDR3 reads CASSGWTGMNEQFF. The CDR3 DNA follows: TGTGCCAGCAGTGGCTGGACAGGGATGAATGAGCAGTTCTTC.

The gene calls are TRBV30 and TRBJ1-1; TRBD1 agrees at 9 bases. The CDR3 runs 14 residues. Germline V CDR1 and CDR2: GTSNPN, SVGIG (reference sequence). V lost 2 bases, J lost 4 bases, and 5 bases stayed unmatched. CDR3 DNA sequence: TGTGCCTGGAGTTTAGGGACAGGGTTCACTGAAGCTTTCTTT. It encodes CAWSLGTGFTEAFF.

The rearrangement links TRBV6-6 to TRBJ2-7, with D perhaps matching TRBD2 (7 bases). Trimming took 7 bases from V and 2 from J, leaving 12 bases between them. The CDR3 consists of 13 residues. The germline V gene encodes CDR1 MNHNY and CDR2 SVGAGI (reference sequence). The CDR3 region has the DNA TGTGCCAGCAACCAGGGGAGGGCCTACGAGCAGTACTTC. As protein: CASNQGRAYEQYF.

V usage is TRBV19 and J usage is TRBJ2-7; 8 bases are shared with TRBD2. The junction had 14 bases not matched to a gene; V was cut back by 10 bases and J by 6 bases. The CDR3 is 14 amino acids. Germline CDR1 is LNHDA and CDR2 is SQIVND (reference sequence). CDR3 residues: CATRDSGSGREQYF. The DNA for the CDR3 is TGTGCCACCAGAGACAGCGGGAGCGGCCGCGAGCAGTACTTC.

V usage is TRBV7-9 and J usage is TRBJ1-6, with a tentative D call TRBD1 (6 bases). CDR1 is SEHNR and CDR2 is FQNEAQ in the germline V gene (reference sequence). Trimming cost V 5 bases and J 8 bases, with 10 bases left between them. This CDR3 has 13 amino acids. CDR3 in DNA: TGTGCCAGCAGCCCACGACAGGATTCACCCCTCCACTTT. This gives the protein CASSPRQDSPLHF.

This clone came up once. V is TRBV5-1 and J is TRBJ2-5, with 8 bases that match TRBD2. CDR3 length: 14 residues. Looked up from germline, CDR1 is SGHRS and CDR2 is YFSETQ. With 4 bases clipped from V and 4 bases from J, the junction kept 6 bases outside the gene matches. CDR3 DNA sequence: TGCGCCAGCAGCCCCCGGGAGGGCCTAGAGACCCAGTACTTC. Its translation: CASSPREGLETQYF. Complete variable domain (other parts from reference TRBV5-1 and TRBJ2-5): KAGVTQTPRYLIKTRGQQVTLSCSPISGHRSVSWYQQTPGQGLQFLFEYFSETQRNKGNFPGRFSGRQFSNSRSEMNVSTLELGDSALYLCASSPREGLETQYFGPGTRLLVL.

As DNA, the CDR3 is TGTGCCAGTAGTGGCAGGGACGAGCAGTACTTC. This sequence encodes CASSGRDEQYF. The J gene is TRBJ2-7, the V gene TRBV19, with D possibly matching TRBD1 (5 bases). The CDR3 spans 11 residues. Germline values: CDR1 LNHDA, CDR2 SQIVND (reference sequence). With 5 bases removed from V and 5 bases from J, the gap between germline ends came to 7 bases.

This chain links TRBV19 with TRBJ2-7; a possible D gene is TRBD2 (5 bases). Germline V gene sequence: CDR1 LNHDA, CDR2 SQIVND (reference sequence). The CDR3 covers 14 residues. With 6 bases removed from V and 2 bases from J, the gap between germline ends came to 14 bases. This chain's CDR3 is CASRRTVDTYEQYF. The CDR3 region has the DNA TGTGCCAGTAGGCGGACTGTGGATACCTACGAGCAGTACTTC.

The chain uses TRBV6-5 and TRBJ2-5; 9 positions match TRBD2. The trim removed 6 bases at V and 5 bases at J, leaving 4 bases unmatched. Germline V gene lookup returns CDR1 MNHEY and CDR2 SVGAGI. This CDR3 contains 13 residues. CDR3 nucleotide sequence: TGTGCCAGCAGGCTAGCGGGAAGGGAGACCCAGTACTTC. Its protein product is CASRLAGRETQYF.

The rearrangement uses TRBV7-2 and TRBJ2-7; 7 nucleotides match TRBD1. V lost 5 bases, J lost 0 bases, and 10 bases stayed unmatched. Germline lookup yields CDR1 SGHTA and CDR2 FQGNSA. The CDR3 has 16 amino acids. The CDR3 region is CASSERGTVSSYEQYF. The DNA for the CDR3 is TGTGCCAGCAGCGAGAGAGGGACAGTTAGCTCCTACGAGCAGTACTTC.

The chain recombines TRBV7-3 with TRBJ1-1, with D hard to call. The CDR3 is 14 residues long. Trimming took off 1 base at V and 1 base at J, with 7 bases between the two ends. Looked up from germline, CDR1 is SGHTA and CDR2 is FQGTGA. The CDR3 here is CASSLKAGNTEAFF. The CDR3, as DNA: TGTGCCAGCAGCTTAAAAGCAGGGAACACTGAAGCTTTCTTT.

This clone has a single count. The chain recombines TRBV3-1 (or the pseudogene TRBV3-2) with TRBJ2-2; TRBD2 matches at 9 bases. The germline V gene encodes CDR1 LGHDT and CDR2 YNNKEL (reference sequence). This CDR3 is built from 19 residues. The V segment lost 6 bases and the J segment 6 bases; nucleotides outside the gene matches: 20. This chain's CDR3 is CASRRLGVAGVVGAGELFF. In DNA form, the CDR3 reads TGTGCCAGCAGACGCCTCGGGGTAGCGGGAGTCGTCGGGGCCGGGGAGCTGTTTTTT.

The J gene is TRBJ2-1, the V gene TRBV5-6, with D possibly matching TRBD2 (6 bases). The length of the CDR3 is 16 residues. Germline lookup yields CDR1 SGHDT and CDR2 YYEEEE. Trimming took off 2 bases at V and 8 bases at J, with 20 bases between the two ends. The CDR3 spells CASSLLLAVNGDEQFF. In DNA, the CDR3 is TGTGCCAGCAGCTTATTACTAGCCGTGAATGGGGATGAGCAGTTCTTC.

V and J are TRBV5-4 and TRBJ2-2, with TRBD2 identical over 7 bases. This CDR3 has 16 residues. V gave up 1 base and J gave up 3 bases; unmatched junction bases: 6. Germline lookup yields CDR1 SGHNT and CDR2 YYREEE (reference sequence). CDR3 sequence reads: CASSLRREGDTGELFF. The CDR3 DNA sequence: TGTGCCAGCAGCTTGAGGAGGGAGGGAGACACCGGGGAGCTGTTTTTT.

The rearrangement joins TRBV7-2 to TRBJ2-3; 8 bases are a match to TRBD2. The V gene's germline CDR1 is SGHTA and CDR2 FQGNSA. There are 16 residues in the CDR3. The ends lost 3 bases at V and 1 base at J; junction bases unmatched: 6. The CDR3, as DNA: TGTGCCAGCAGCTTTCCGGGGGGGGAAGGCACAGATACGCAGTATTTT. Translated, it gives CASSFPGGEGTDTQYF. The whole variable domain, filled in from reference TRBV7-2 and TRBJ2-3, reads GAGVSQSPSNKVTEKGKDVELRCDPISGHTALYWYRQSLGQGLEFLIYFQGNSAPDKSGLPSDRFSAERTGGSVSTLTIQRTQQEDSAVYLCASSFPGGEGTDTQYFGPGTRLTVL.

This clone came up a few times. The chain couples TRBV10-3 to TRBJ1-5; 10 positions match TRBD1. CDR1 ENHRY and CDR2 SYGVKD come from the germline V gene. V gave up 6 bases and J gave up 3 bases; unmatched junction bases: 2. This CDR3 region has 14 residues. CDR3: CAIRGTGDNQPQHF. DNA of the CDR3: TGTGCCATCAGGGGGACAGGGGACAATCAGCCCCAGCATTTT.

In its sample, this clone was seen a few times. This chain connects TRBV9 to TRBJ2-2; TRBD2 agrees at 9 bases. J was trimmed by 3 bases and V by 10 bases; bases with no gene match: 7. The germline gives CDR1 SGDLS, CDR2 YYNGEE. CDR3 length: 14 amino acids. The CDR3 here is CAYPSGTYTGELFF. The CDR3, as DNA: TGTGCCTATCCTAGCGGGACATACACCGGGGAGCTGTTTTTT.

This chain uses TRBV7-9 with TRBJ2-1, with 13 nucleotides matching TRBD2. CDR3 length: 17 amino acids. The junction had 8 bases not matched to a gene; V was cut back by 2 bases and J by 7 bases. Germline V lookup: CDR1 SEHNR, CDR2 FQNEAQ (reference sequence). CDR3 loop: CASSLPLLAGGGNEQFF. CDR3 DNA: TGTGCCAGCAGCTTACCCTTACTAGCGGGAGGGGGAAATGAGCAGTTCTTC.

V usage is TRBV7-8 and J usage is TRBJ1-3, with 7 nucleotides matching TRBD1. V shed 5 bases, J shed 4 bases, and the junction held 8 bases outside the gene matches. This CDR3 contains 15 residues. In germline, CDR1 is SGHVS, CDR2 FQNEAQ. Here the CDR3 reads CASSPDRVAGNTIYF. The CDR3 nucleotides are TGTGCCAGCAGCCCAGACAGGGTGGCCGGAAACACCATATATTTT.

This rearrangement joins TRBV28 to TRBJ1-5, with a tentative D call TRBD1 (6 bases). The length of the CDR3 is 16 residues. Germline CDR1 reads MDHEN; CDR2 reads SYDVKM. V shed 6 bases and J shed 6 bases, with 21 bases lying between them. CDR3 amino acids: CASRSRQDDLGQPQHF. The CDR3 coding sequence is TGTGCCAGCAGATCCCGACAGGATGATTTAGGTCAGCCCCAGCATTTT.

The chain couples TRBV29-1 to TRBJ1-2, with 8 nucleotides matching TRBD1. Losses at the gene ends were 7 bases for V and 8 bases for J; bases not matched to a gene: 9. Germline lookup yields CDR1 SQVTM and CDR2 ANQGSEA. The CDR3 sequence is 12 residues long. CDR3 DNA: TGCAGCGCCTACACAGGGGGTGTCGGCTACACCTTC. Amino acid sequence: CSAYTGGVGYTF.

V gene TRBV5-6 combines with J gene TRBJ2-2; D possibly corresponds to TRBD2 (5 bases). V lost 2 bases and J 7 bases, leaving 9 bases between the germline ends. This CDR3 contains 13 residues. Germline loops: CDR1 SGHDT, CDR2 YYEEEE. The CDR3 DNA reads as TGTGCCAGCAGCTTTAGAGGGATCGGGGAGCTGTTTTTT. Protein: CASSFRGIGELFF.

The chain employs TRBV10-3 and TRBJ2-7, with 9 bases aligning to TRBD2. V shed 6 bases and J 2 bases; nucleotides not matched to a gene: 5. This CDR3 has 14 amino acids. Looked up from germline, CDR1 is ENHRY and CDR2 is SYGVKD. CDR3 amino acids: CAISPSGTPYEQYF. In nucleotides, the CDR3 is TGTGCCATCAGCCCTAGCGGGACTCCCTACGAGCAGTACTTC.

The chain's CDR3 is CASSDTYRGRSYNEQFF. The DNA of the CDR3 is TGTGCCAGCAGTGACACCTACAGGGGGCGGTCCTACAATGAGCAGTTCTTC. The chain links TRBV6-4 to TRBJ2-1; 9 bases align to TRBD1. This CDR3 contains 17 residues. The germline V gene has CDR1 MRHNA and CDR2 SNTAGT. Unmatched junction bases numbered 6, after V lost 2 bases and J lost 1 base.

The chain recombines TRBV6-5 with TRBJ1-4, with D perhaps matching TRBD1 (5 bases). The CDR3 is 14 residues long. Trimming shortened V by 5 bases and J by 0 bases, and 7 bases separated the two germline ends. CDR1 is MNHEY, CDR2 SVGAGI, per germline. This chain's CDR3 is CASSQTATNEKLFF. The CDR3, as DNA: TGTGCCAGCAGTCAGACAGCAACTAATGAAAAACTGTTTTTT.

The chain employs TRBV18 and TRBJ2-2; 7 bases line up with TRBD1. The J segment lost 5 bases and the V segment lost 3 bases, leaving 12 bases of the junction unmatched. Germline CDR1 reads KGHSH; CDR2 reads LQKENI. The CDR3 sequence is 17 residues long. The CDR3 loop reads CASSPTPATGLTGELFF. The DNA for the CDR3 is TGTGCCAGCTCACCTACCCCCGCGACAGGGTTAACCGGGGAGCTGTTTTTT.